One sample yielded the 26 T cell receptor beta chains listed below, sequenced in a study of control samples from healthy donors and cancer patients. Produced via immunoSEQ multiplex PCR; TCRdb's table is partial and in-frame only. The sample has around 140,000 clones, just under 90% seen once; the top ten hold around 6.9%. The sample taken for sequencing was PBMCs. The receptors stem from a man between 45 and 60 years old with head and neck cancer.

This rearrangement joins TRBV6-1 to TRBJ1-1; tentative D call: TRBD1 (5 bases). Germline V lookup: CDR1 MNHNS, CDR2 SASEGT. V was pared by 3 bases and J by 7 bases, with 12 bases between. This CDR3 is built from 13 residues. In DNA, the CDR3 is TGTGCCAGCAGTGACCTTTGGACATATGAAGCTTTCTTT. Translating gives CASSDLWTYEAFF.

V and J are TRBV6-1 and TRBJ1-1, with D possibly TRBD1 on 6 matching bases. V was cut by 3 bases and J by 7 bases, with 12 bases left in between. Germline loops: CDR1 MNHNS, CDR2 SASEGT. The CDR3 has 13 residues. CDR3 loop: CASSEQRGFEAFF. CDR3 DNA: TGTGCCAGCAGTGAGCAAAGGGGGTTTGAAGCTTTCTTT.

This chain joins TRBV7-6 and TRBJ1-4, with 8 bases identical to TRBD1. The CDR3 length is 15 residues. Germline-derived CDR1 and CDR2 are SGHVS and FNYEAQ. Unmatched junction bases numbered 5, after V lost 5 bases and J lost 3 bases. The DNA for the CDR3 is TGTGCCAGCAGCCTCCGGACAGGGTCTAATGAAAAACTGTTTTTT. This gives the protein CASSLRTGSNEKLFF.

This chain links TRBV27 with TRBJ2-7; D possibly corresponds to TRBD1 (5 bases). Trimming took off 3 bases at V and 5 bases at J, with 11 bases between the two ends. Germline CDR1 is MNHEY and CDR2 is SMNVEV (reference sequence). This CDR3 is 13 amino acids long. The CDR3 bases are TGTGCCAGCAGTTTTCAGGGTTTCAACGAGCAGTACTTC. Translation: CASSFQGFNEQYF.

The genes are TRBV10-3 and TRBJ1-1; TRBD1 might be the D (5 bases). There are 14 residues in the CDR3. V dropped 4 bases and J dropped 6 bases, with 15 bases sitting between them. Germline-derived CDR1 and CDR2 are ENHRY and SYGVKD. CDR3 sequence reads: CAISGLGGNPEAFF. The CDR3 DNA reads TGTGCCATCAGTGGCCTGGGGGGTAACCCTGAAGCTTTCTTT.

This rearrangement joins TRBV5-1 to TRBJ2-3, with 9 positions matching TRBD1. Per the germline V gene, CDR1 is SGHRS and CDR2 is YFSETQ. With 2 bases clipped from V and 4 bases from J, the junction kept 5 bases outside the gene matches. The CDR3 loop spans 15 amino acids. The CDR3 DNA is TGCGCCAGCAGCTTCCGGACAGGGGAACCAGATACGCAGTATTTT. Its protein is CASSFRTGEPDTQYF.

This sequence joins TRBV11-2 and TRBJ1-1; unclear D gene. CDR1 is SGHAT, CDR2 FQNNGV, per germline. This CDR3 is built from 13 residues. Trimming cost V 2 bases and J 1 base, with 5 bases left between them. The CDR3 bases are TGTGCCAGCAGCTTAACAGAGAACACTGAAGCTTTCTTT. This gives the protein CASSLTENTEAFF.

CDR3 region: CASSLDGTPGNTIYF. The CDR3 DNA reads as TGTGCCAGCAGCTTAGACGGGACACCTGGAAACACCATATATTTT. The chain carries TRBV7-2 and TRBJ1-3; D may be TRBD1 (6 bases). The CDR3 covers 15 residues. The V gene's germline CDR1 is SGHTA and CDR2 FQGNSA. The V end lost 1 base, the J end lost 2 bases, and 9 bases lay between the germline ends.

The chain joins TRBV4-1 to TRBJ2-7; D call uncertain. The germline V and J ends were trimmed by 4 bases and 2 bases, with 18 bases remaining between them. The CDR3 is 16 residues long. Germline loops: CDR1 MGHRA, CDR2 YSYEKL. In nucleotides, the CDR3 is TGCGCCAGCAGCCCTTCGAGCACAGCAGACACCTACGAGCAGTACTTC. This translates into CASSPSSTADTYEQYF.

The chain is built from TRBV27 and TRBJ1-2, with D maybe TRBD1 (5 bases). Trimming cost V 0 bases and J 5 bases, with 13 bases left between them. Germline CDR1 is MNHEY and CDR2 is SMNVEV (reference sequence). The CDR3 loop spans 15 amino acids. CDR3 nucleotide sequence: TGTGCCAGCAGTTTATCGGGCAATCGGGGGTATGGCTACACCTTC. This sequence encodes CASSLSGNRGYGYTF.

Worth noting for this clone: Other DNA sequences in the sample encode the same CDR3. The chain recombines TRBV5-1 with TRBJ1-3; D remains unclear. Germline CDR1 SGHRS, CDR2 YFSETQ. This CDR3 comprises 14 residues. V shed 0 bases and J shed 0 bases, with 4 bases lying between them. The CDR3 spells CASSLGSSGNTIYF. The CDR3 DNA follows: TGCGCCAGCAGCTTGGGAAGCTCTGGAAACACCATATATTTT.

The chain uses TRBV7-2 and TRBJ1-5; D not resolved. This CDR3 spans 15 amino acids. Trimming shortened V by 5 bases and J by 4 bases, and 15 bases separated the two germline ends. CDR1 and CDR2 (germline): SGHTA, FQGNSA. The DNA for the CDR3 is TGTGCCAGCAGCGCCCCGTCCAACCTAAATCAGCCCCAGCATTTT. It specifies CASSAPSNLNQPQHF.

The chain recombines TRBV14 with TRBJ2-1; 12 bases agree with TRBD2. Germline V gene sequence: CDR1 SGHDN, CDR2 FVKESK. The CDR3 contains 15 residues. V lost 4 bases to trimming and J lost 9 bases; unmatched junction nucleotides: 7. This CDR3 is CASSPRTSGISEQFF. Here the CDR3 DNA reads TGTGCCAGCAGCCCCAGGACTAGCGGGATTAGTGAGCAGTTCTTC.

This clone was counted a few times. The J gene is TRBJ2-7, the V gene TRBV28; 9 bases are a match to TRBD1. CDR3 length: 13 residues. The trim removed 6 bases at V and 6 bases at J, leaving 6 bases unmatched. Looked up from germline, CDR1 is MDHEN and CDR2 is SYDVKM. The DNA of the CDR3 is TGTGCCAGCAGGGGGGACAGGGTTGGCGAGCAGTACTTC. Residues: CASRGDRVGEQYF.

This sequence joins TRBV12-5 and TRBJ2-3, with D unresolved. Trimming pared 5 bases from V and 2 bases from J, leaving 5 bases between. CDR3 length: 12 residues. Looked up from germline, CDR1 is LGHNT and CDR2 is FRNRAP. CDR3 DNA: TGTGCTAGTGGTACCACCACAGATACGCAGTATTTT. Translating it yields CASGTTTDTQYF.

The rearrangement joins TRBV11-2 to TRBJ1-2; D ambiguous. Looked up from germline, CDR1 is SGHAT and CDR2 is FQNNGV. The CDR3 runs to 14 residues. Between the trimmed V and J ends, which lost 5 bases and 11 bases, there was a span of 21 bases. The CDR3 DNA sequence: TGTGCCAGCAGCCTACGGGCGGGATTTTCCTCGTACACCTTC. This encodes CASSLRAGFSSYTF.

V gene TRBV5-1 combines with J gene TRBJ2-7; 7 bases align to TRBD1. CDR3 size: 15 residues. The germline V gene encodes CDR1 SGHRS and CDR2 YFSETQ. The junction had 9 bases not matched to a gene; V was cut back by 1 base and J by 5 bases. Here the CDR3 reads CASSLYRQGDDEQYF. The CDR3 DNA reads TGCGCCAGCAGCTTGTACCGACAGGGAGATGACGAGCAGTACTTC. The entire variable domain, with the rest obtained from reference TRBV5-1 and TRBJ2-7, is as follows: KAGVTQTPRYLIKTRGQQVTLSCSPISGHRSVSWYQQTPGQGLQFLFEYFSETQRNKGNFPGRFSGRQFSNSRSEMNVSTLELGDSALYLCASSLYRQGDDEQYFGPGTRLTVT.

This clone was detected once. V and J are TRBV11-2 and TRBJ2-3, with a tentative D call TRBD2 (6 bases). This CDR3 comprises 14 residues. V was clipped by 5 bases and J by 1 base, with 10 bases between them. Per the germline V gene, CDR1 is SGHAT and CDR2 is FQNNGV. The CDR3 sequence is CASSRGWRTDTQYF. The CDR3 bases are TGTGCCAGCAGCCGGGGGTGGCGCACAGATACGCAGTATTTT.

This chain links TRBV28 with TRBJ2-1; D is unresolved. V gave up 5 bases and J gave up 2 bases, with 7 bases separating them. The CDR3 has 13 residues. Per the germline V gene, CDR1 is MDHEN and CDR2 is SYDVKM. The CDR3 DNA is TGTGCCAGCAGTCTCCAGGCCTACAATGAGCAGTTCTTC. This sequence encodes CASSLQAYNEQFF.

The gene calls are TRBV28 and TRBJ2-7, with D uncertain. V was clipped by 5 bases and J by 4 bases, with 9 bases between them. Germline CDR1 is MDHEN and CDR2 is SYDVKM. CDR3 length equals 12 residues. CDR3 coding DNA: TGTGCCAGCAGTCGGCTCCTATACGAGCAGTACTTC. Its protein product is CASSRLLYEQYF.

The CDR3 is CATAPGLLDTDTQYF. In DNA form, the CDR3 reads TGTGCCACCGCCCCCGGACTACTTGACACAGATACGCAGTATTTT. The rearrangement joins TRBV19 to TRBJ2-3, with a weak D call TRBD2 (6 bases). The germline gives CDR1 LNHDA, CDR2 SQIVND (reference sequence). Trimming took off 10 bases at V and 2 bases at J, with 19 bases between the two ends. CDR3 size: 15 residues.

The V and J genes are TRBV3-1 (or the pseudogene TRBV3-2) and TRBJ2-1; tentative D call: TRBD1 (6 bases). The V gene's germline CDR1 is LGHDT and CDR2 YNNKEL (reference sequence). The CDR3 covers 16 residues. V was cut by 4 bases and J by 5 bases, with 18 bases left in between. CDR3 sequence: CASSPLGAGPNNEQFF. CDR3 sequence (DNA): TGTGCCAGCAGCCCCTTGGGGGCAGGCCCTAACAATGAGCAGTTCTTC.

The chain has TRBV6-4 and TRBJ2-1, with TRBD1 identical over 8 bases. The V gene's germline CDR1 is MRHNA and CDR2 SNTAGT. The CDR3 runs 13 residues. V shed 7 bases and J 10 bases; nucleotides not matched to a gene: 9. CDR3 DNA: TGTGCCAGCAATAACGGACAGGGAACGGAGCAGTTCTTC. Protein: CASNNGQGTEQFF.

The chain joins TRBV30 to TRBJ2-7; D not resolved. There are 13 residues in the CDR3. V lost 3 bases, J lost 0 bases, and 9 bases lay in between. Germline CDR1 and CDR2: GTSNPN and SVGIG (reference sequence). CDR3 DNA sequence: TGTGCCTGGAGGTACGGCACCTCCTACGAGCAGTACTTC. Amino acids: CAWRYGTSYEQYF.

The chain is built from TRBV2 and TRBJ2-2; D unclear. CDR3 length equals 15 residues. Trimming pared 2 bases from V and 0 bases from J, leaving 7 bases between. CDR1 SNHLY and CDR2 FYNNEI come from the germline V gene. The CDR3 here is CASSEFRANTGELFF. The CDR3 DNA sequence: TGTGCCAGCAGTGAATTTAGGGCGAACACCGGGGAGCTGTTTTTT. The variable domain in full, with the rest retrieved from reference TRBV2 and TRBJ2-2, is EPEVTQTPSHQVTQMGQEVILRCVPISNHLYFYWYRQILGQKVEFLVSFYNNEISEKSEIFDDQFSVERPDGSNFTLKIRSTKLEDSAMYFCASSEFRANTGELFFGEGSRLTVL.

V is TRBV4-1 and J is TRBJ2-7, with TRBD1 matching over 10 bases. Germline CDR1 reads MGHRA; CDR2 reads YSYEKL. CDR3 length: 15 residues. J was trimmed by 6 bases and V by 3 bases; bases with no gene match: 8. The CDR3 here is CASSHWDRGGVEQYF. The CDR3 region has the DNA TGCGCCAGCAGCCACTGGGACAGGGGAGGGGTCGAGCAGTACTTC.